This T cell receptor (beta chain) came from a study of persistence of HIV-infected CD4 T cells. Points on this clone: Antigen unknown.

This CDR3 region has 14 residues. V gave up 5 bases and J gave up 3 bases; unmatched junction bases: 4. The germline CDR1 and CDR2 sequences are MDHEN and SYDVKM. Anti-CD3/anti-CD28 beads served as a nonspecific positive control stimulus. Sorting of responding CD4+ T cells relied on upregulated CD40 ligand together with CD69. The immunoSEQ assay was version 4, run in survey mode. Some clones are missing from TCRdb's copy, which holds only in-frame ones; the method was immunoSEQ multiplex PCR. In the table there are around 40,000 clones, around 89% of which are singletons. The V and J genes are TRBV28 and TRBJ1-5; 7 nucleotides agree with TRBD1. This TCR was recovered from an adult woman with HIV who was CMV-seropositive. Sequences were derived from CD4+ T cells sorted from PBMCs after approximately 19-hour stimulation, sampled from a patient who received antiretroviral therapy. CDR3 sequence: CASSPTGYNQPQHF. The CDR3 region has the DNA TGTGCCAGCAGTCCGACAGGGTACAATCAGCCCCAGCATTTT.